Below are 20 T cell receptor beta chains sequenced from a single sample in a study of CXCR3-negative and CXCR3-positive naive CD8 T cells. The TRB cDNA libraries were prepared by 5' RACE with UMI labels. TCRdb reprocessed the 5' RACE reads and reports one entry per CDR3 protein, with no DNA. The sample holds 75,000 to 95,000 distinct CDR3 sequences. Sequenced sample: naive CXCR3- CD8+ T cells from blood. Indicated subset: CD45RO-CCR7+CD27+CD95- naive CD8+ T cells lacking CXCR3 (TNR3-). Receptors were obtained from a human donor in good health. Some clones in this sample may be carry-over from other donors' samples.

The chain carries TRBV7-9 and TRBJ2-1. CDR1 is SEHNR and CDR2 is FQNEAQ in the germline V gene (reference sequence). The CDR3 is made up of 13 amino acids. CDR3 sequence: CASRDRSYNEQFF.

This chain uses TRBV20-1 with TRBJ2-7; TCRdb's D call of TRBD1 is untestable without DNA. Germline V gives CDR1 DFQATT, CDR2 SNEGSKA (reference sequence). CDR3 length: 17 amino acids. This CDR3 is CSATLGTYQAPLYEQYF.

The chain combines TRBV7-8 with TRBJ2-1; TCRdb proposes TRBD2, but this gene call is untestable without DNA. The CDR3 contains 16 residues. Germline lookup yields CDR1 SGHVS and CDR2 FQNEAQ. This CDR3 reads CASSPTSGRGFNEQFF.

The gene calls are TRBV6-1 and TRBJ1-2. Germline-derived CDR1 and CDR2 are MNHNS and SASEGT. CDR3 size: 13 residues. This chain's CDR3 is CASSGGVGYGYTF.

The V and J genes are TRBV29-1 and TRBJ1-1; the D call of TRBD1 rests on TCRdb alone, since no DNA is present to check it. CDR1 and CDR2 (germline): SQVTM, ANQGSEA. The CDR3 contains 12 residues. The CDR3 here is CSVPSPNTEAFF.

The CDR3 region is CSVERQENYGYTF. J is TRBJ1-2 and V is TRBV29-1; TCRdb indicates TRBD1, and absent DNA this call remains unverified. This CDR3 spans 13 amino acids. Germline CDR1 SQVTM, CDR2 ANQGSEA.

This rearrangement joins TRBV18 to TRBJ1-1; TCRdb proposes TRBD1, but this gene call is untestable without DNA. Per germline, CDR1 KGHSH and CDR2 LQKENI. The length of the CDR3 is 14 residues. The CDR3 loop is CASSPDGQDTEAFF.

The chain combines TRBV7-9 with TRBJ2-7. The germline CDR1 and CDR2 sequences are SEHNR and FQNEAQ (reference sequence). The length of the CDR3 is 13 residues. The CDR3 protein is CASSLEESYEQYF.

This sequence joins TRBV25-1 and TRBJ1-2; TCRdb selects TRBD1, and the lack of DNA leaves this call unchecked. Germline-derived CDR1 and CDR2 are MGHDK and SYGVNS. The CDR3 is 15 amino acids. This CDR3 reads CASSGGRGNGYGYTF.

The chain uses TRBV3-1 and TRBJ2-1. The CDR3 sequence is 20 residues long. Germline V gives CDR1 LGHDT, CDR2 YNNKEL (reference sequence). CDR3 in amino acids: CASSQVLSRSGGSPYNEQFF.

This rearrangement joins TRBV14 to TRBJ2-1; absent DNA, TCRdb's TRBD2 call cannot be checked. Germline CDR1 reads SGHDN; CDR2 reads FVKESK. The CDR3 runs 15 residues. The chain's CDR3 is CASSQVAGGPWEQFF. Based on the CDR3 plus reference TRBV14 and TRBJ2-1, the full variable domain is EAGVTQFPSHSVIEKGQTVTLRCDPISGHDNLYWYRRVMGKEIKFLLHFVKESKQDESGMPNNRFLAERTGGTYSTLKVQPAELEDSGVYFCASSQVAGGPWEQFFGPGTRLTVL.

The chain's CDR3 is CASSNDRGRNNEQFF. V usage is TRBV5-4 and J usage is TRBJ2-1; TCRdb's D call of TRBD1 is untestable without DNA. CDR1 and CDR2 (germline): SGHNT, YYREEE (reference sequence). The CDR3 spans 15 residues.

Frequency places this clonotype as medium-sized. The CDR3 reads CATSRDKGLAYGYTF. The chain couples TRBV15 to TRBJ1-2. Germline values: CDR1 LNHNV, CDR2 YYDKDF (reference sequence). The CDR3 loop spans 15 amino acids.

The rearrangement joins TRBV29-1 to TRBJ2-5; there is no DNA to check the TCRdb D call of TRBD1. Germline V gene sequence: CDR1 SQVTM, CDR2 ANQGSEA. The CDR3 spans 15 residues. This CDR3 is CSVENVQGSLETQYF.

The genes are TRBV4-1 and TRBJ2-4; TCRdb selects TRBD2, and the lack of DNA leaves this call unchecked. The CDR3 consists of 19 residues. CDR1 and CDR2 from the germline V gene are MGHRA and YSYEKL. This chain's CDR3 is CASSQDGTSPPFPKNIQYF.

CDR3 region: CSVEPTGGYEQFF. This chain uses TRBV29-1 with TRBJ2-1; TCRdb's D call of TRBD1 is untestable without DNA. Per the germline V gene, CDR1 is SQVTM and CDR2 is ANQGSEA. The CDR3 contains 13 residues.

V and J are TRBV3-1 and TRBJ2-3; TCRdb calls TRBD1, which cannot be checked without DNA. Looked up from germline, CDR1 is LGHDT and CDR2 is YNNKEL (reference sequence). This CDR3 is 17 amino acids long. The CDR3 sequence: CASSQPNVGAQADTQYF.

V and J are TRBV10-3 and TRBJ2-1. The CDR3 has 13 residues. The germline CDR1 and CDR2 sequences are ENHRY and SYGVKD. The CDR3 is CAISTPAGHEQFF.

The chain combines TRBV18 with TRBJ1-2; TCRdb names TRBD1, which stays unverified in the absence of DNA. Germline V CDR1 and CDR2: KGHSH, LQKENI. CDR3 length equals 14 residues. The CDR3 loop is CASSPTGIHYGYTF.

V gene TRBV7-9 combines with J gene TRBJ2-1; TCRdb returns TRBD2, unconfirmable since there is no DNA. Germline CDR1 SEHNR, CDR2 FQNEAQ (reference sequence). This CDR3 comprises 14 residues. The CDR3 sequence: CASRSGRASNEQFF.